This T cell receptor (beta chain) was captured in a study of blood T cell repertoires in COVID-19. Across the study: Samples taken during acute and convalescent COVID-19 were collected in the United States, Italy and Spain. From T cells, B-cell-depleted T cells, or PBMCs came the material, which was cDNA or gDNA.

In germline, CDR1 is KGHSH, CDR2 LQKENI. The V gene end was trimmed by 3 bases and the J gene end by 1 base; junction bases not matched to a gene: 3. The length of the CDR3 is 15 residues. In the source study's methods: Estimation of nucleated cell counts was performed using reference gene primer amplification. Repertoires were generated with immunoSEQ multiplex PCR, while TCRdb's copy carries only in-frame clones and drops some. That table furnishes V, J and clone size, whereas the DNA furnished D and trimming. The table lists about 130,000 clones, under 95% of them singletons. This chain uses TRBV18 with TRBJ1-1, with TRBD1 matching 9 bases. The receptor was isolated from a man between 60 and 75 years old with COVID-19, enrolled during active disease. The source material was peripheral blood. CDR3 loop: CASSPGTGRNTEAFF. The CDR3 nucleotides read TGTGCCAGCTCACCCGGGACAGGGAGGAACACTGAAGCTTTCTTT.